This T cell receptor beta chain is from a study of T cell clones after liver transplantation (dated by TCRdb to the late 2010s). Study-level background: The samples were obtained from ITN030ST, a randomized trial that attempted immunosuppression withdrawal within 2 years after liver transplantation. The studied cohort comprised 8 liver transplant recipients, 3 classified as tolerant and 5 as non-tolerant. No induction therapy was given to the subjects, and standard immunosuppression was administered until randomization at 12-24 months post-transplant. Third party-reactive TCRbeta sequences were also identified from pre-transplant MLRs to serve as an antigen-independent comparator for donor-reactive sequences. Donor-reactive T cell clones were identified using TCRbeta sequencing after a pre-transplant mixed lymphocyte reaction and were then followed in post-transplant blood. To count as tolerant, a recipient had to stay completely off immunosuppression for at least one year without liver enzymes climbing beyond twice the upper limit of normal. Of the eight recipients, a few were HCV-positive, while the remaining recipients had been transplanted for non-autoimmune, non-viral indications. Blood samples were collected pre-transplant, then pre-randomization ahead of withdrawal, and finally post-randomization once withdrawal had either been completed or failed.

Paper-wide results and their limitations: Since no allograft tissue specimens were available, donor-reactive T cells may have migrated into the graft instead of being deleted. In two subjects, low numbers of available donor cells limited the measurable donor-reactive repertoire. A greater decline was seen for donor-reactive sequences than for third party-reactive sequences, suggesting partial antigen-specific deletion unrelated to withdrawal success. Once repertoire turnover was taken into account, donor-reactive detection showed a significant reduction for CD4 in 7 of 8 subjects and for CD8 in 8 of 8. Conclusions were preliminary, limited by small, heterogeneous patient numbers and non-standardized post-transplant time points. In most of the 8 subjects, regardless of tolerance or HCV status, circulating donor-reactive CD4 TCRbeta sequences dropped significantly post-transplant.

High-throughput TCRbeta CDR3 sequencing of frozen genomic DNA was performed by immunoSEQ, including PCR amplification, mapping, bias correction and internal controls. The authors' pipeline ran thus. Productive rearrangements were kept, and unique TCRbeta sequences were defined by CDR3 nucleotide sequence plus V and J gene. For a sequence to be called donor-reactive, it needed a frequency of at least 0.01% and at least 5-fold expansion in CFSE-low cells compared with unstimulated pre-transplant cells. Minimum frequency thresholds were set for each subject based on the unstimulated sample with the lowest template count, ensuring at least 90% detection power. Jensen-Shannon divergence between the top 1000 TCRbeta sequences after and before transplant was used to measure repertoire turnover. Changes in detection of donor-reactive sequences were assessed with two-sided Fisher's exact tests. TCRdb's version of the immuneACCESS table is confined to in-frame rearrangements and falls short of the full clone set. An unresolved V gene accounts for under half of the shortfall where checked; the remainder is of unknown origin. V and J calls and clone size are copied from that table; D and trimming were computed from the DNA. For this sample there are 60,000 or so clones; 71% appear just once. The top ten constitute 15% of the sample.

Concerning this clone itself: It has no known antigen specificity. No base quality information exists; no much larger clone differs at one position.

The time point tag for this specimen amounts to: pre-transplant. Thawed unstimulated PBMCs were stained for CD3, CD4 and CD8 and FACS-sorted into CD3+CD4+ and CD3+CD8+ populations. Randomization to immunosuppression withdrawal applied to every one of the 8 studied subjects. Genomic DNA was isolated with the Qiagen DNeasy Blood and Tissue Kit. The CDR3, cysteine through phenylalanine, is 15 amino acids long. CDR3 DNA only is kept here, 45 bases in frame from base 1. The germline V gene encodes CDR1 MNHNS and CDR2 SASEGT. Trimming costs V 0 bases and J 4 bases, and their ends lie 10 bases apart. The rearranged segments are TRBV6-1 and TRBJ1-3; TRBD1 is possibly the D segment (6 matching bases). This TCR was recovered from a human donor who received a liver transplant. The sequencing here drew on CD4+ T cells from blood, taken before liver transplant. The CDR3 sequence is CASSEAQGGGNTIYF. The sequenced DNA is TGTGCCAGCAGTGAAGCACAGGGAGGGGGAAACACCATATATTTT.